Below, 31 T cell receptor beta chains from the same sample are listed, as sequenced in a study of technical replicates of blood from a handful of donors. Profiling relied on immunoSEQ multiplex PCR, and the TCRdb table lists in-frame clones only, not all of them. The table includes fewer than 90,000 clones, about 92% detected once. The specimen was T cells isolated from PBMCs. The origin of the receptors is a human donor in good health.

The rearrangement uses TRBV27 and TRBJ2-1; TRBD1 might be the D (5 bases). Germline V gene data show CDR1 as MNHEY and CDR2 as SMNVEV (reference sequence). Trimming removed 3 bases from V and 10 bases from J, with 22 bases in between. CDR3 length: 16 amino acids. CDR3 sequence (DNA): TGTGCCAGCAGTTTCTCATCCCTCGTCCCACAGGACGAGCAGTTCTTC. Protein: CASSFSSLVPQDEQFF.

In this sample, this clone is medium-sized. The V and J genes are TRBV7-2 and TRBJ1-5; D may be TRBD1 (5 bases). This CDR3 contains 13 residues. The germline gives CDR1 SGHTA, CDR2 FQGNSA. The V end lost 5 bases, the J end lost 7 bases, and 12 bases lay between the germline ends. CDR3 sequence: CASSTQGTQPQHF. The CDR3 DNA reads TGTGCCAGCAGCACGCAGGGAACCCAGCCCCAGCATTTT.

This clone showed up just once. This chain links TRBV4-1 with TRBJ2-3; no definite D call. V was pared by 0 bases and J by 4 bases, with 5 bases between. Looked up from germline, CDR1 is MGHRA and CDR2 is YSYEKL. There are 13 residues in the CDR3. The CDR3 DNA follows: TGCGCCAGCAGCCAAGAAAGCCCAGATACGCAGTATTTT. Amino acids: CASSQESPDTQYF.

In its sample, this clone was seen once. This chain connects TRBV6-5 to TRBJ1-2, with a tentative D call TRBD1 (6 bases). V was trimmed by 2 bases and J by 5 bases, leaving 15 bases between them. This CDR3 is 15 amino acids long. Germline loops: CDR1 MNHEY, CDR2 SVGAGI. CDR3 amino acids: CASSYGGGLGYGYTF. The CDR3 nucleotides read TGTGCCAGCAGTTACGGCGGGGGGCTTGGGTATGGCTACACCTTC.

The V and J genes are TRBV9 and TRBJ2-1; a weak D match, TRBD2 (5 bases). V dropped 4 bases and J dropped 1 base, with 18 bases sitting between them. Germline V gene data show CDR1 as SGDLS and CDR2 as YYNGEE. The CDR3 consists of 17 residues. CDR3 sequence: CASSPRRLTSSYNEQFF. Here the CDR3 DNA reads TGTGCCAGCAGCCCTCGACGTCTAACTAGTTCCTACAATGAGCAGTTCTTC.

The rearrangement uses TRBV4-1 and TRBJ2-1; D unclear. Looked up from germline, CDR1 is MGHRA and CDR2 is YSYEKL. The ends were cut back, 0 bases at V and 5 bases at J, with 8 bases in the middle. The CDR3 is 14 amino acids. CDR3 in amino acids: CASSQEEAHNEQFF. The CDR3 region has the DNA TGCGCCAGCAGCCAAGAAGAAGCACACAATGAGCAGTTCTTC.

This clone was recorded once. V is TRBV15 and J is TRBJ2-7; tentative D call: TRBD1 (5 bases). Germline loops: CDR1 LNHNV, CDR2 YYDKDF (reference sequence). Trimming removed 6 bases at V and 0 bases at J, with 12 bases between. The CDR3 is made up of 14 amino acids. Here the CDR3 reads CATRDTRSSYEQYF. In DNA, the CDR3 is TGTGCCACCAGGGACACGAGGAGCTCCTACGAGCAGTACTTC.

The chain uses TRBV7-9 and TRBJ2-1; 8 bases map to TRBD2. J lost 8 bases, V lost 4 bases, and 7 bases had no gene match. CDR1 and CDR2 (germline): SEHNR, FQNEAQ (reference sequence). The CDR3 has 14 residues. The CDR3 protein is CASSSPGTRYEQFF. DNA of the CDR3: TGTGCCAGCAGCTCCCCCGGGACTAGATATGAGCAGTTCTTC.

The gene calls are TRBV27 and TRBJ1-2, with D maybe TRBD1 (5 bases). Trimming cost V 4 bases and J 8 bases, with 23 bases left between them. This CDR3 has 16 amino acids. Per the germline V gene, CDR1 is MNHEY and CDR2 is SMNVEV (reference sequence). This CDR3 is CASSSKPGLLSKGYTF. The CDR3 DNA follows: TGTGCCAGCAGTTCAAAGCCGGGACTCCTATCAAAGGGCTACACCTTC.

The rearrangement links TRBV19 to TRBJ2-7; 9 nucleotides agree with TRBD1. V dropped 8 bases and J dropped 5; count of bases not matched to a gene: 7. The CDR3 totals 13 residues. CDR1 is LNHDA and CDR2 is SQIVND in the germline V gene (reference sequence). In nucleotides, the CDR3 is TGTGCCAGTGGGGACAGGGTGGAGGACGAGCAGTACTTC. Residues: CASGDRVEDEQYF.

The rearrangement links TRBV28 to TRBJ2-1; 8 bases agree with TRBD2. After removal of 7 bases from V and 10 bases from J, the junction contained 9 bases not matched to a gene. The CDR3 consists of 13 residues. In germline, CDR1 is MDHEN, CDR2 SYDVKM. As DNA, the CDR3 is TGTGCCAGCACACTAGCGGTCATCAGGGAGCAGTTCTTC. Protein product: CASTLAVIREQFF.

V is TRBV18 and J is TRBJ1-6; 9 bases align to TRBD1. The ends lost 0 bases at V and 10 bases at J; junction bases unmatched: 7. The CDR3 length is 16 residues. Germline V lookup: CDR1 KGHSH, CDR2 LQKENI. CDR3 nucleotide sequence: TGTGCCAGCTCACCACCCCACAGGGGGCAGGACTCACCCCTCCACTTT. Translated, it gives CASSPPHRGQDSPLHF.

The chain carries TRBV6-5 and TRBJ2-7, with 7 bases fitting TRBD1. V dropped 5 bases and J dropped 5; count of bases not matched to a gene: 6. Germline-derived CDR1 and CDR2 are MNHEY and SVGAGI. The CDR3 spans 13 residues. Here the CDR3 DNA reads TGTGCCAGCAGTAGACAGGGAGTCCACGAGCAGTACTTC. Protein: CASSRQGVHEQYF.

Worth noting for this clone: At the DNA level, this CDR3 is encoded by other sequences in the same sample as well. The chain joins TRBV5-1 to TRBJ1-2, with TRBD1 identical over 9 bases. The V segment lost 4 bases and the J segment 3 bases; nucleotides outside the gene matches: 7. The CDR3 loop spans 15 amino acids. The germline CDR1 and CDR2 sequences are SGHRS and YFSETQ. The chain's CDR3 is CASSLGQGRDYGYTF. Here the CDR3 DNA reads TGCGCCAGCAGCCTGGGACAGGGCAGGGACTATGGCTACACCTTC.

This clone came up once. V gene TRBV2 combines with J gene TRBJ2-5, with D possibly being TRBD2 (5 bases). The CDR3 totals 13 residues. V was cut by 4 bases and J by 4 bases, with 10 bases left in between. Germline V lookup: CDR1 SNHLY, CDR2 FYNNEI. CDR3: CASSVLDRETQYF. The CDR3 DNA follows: TGTGCCAGCAGTGTACTAGATCGAGAGACCCAGTACTTC.

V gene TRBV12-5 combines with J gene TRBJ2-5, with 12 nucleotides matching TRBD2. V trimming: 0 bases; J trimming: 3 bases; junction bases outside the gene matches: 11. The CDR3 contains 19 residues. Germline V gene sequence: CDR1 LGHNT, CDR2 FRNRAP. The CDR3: CASGLVTGLAGRHKETQYF. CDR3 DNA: TGTGCTAGTGGTTTGGTAACCGGACTAGCGGGGAGGCATAAAGAGACCCAGTACTTC.

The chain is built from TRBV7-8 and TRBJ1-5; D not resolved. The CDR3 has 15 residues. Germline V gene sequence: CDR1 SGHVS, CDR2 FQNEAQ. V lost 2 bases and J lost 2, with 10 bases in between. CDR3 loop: CASSLRRVGNQPQHF. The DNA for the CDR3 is TGTGCCAGCAGCTTACGCCGGGTTGGCAATCAGCCCCAGCATTTT.

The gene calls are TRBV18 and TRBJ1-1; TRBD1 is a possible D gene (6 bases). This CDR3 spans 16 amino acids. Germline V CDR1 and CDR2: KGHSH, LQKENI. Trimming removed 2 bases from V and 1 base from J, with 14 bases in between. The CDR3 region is CASSPRLQGSNTEAFF. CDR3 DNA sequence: TGTGCCAGCTCACCAAGGCTACAGGGTTCGAACACTGAAGCTTTCTTT. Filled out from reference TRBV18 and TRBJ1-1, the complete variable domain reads NAGVMQNPRHLVRRRGQEARLRCSPMKGHSHVYWYRQLPEEGLKFMVYLQKENIIDESGMPKERFSAEFPKEGPSILRIQQVVRGDSAAYFCASSPRLQGSNTEAFFGQGTRLTVV.

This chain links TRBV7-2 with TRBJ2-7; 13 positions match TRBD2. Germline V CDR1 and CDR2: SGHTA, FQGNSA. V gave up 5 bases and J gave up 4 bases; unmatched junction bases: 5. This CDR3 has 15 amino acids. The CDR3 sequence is CASSQRTSGSYEQYF. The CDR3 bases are TGTGCCAGCAGCCAACGGACTAGCGGGAGTTACGAGCAGTACTTC.

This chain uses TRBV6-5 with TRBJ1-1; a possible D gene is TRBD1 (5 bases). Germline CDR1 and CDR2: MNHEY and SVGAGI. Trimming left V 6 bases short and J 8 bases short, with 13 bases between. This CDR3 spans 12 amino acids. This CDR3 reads CASRGVKGEAFF. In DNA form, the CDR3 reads TGTGCCAGCAGAGGGGTCAAGGGGGAAGCTTTCTTT.

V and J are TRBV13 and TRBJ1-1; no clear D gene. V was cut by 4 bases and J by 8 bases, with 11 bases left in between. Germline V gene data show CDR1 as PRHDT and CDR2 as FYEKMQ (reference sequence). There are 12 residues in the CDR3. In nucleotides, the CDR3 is TGTGCCAGCAGCTACGCCACTGTCGAAGCTTTCTTT. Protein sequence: CASSYATVEAFF. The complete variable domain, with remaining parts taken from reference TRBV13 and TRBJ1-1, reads AAGVIQSPRHLIKEKRETATLKCYPIPRHDTVYWYQQGPGQDPQFLISFYEKMQSDKGSIPDRFSAQQFSDYHSELNMSSLELGDSALYFCASSYATVEAFFGQGTRLTVV.

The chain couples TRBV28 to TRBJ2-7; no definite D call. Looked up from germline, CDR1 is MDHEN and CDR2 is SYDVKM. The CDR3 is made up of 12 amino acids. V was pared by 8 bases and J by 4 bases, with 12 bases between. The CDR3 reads CASALGVYEQYF. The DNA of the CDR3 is TGTGCCAGCGCACTGGGCGTATACGAGCAGTACTTC. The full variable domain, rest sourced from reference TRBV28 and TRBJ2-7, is DVKVTQSSRYLVKRTGEKVFLECVQDMDHENMFWYRQDPGLGLRLIYFSYDVKMKEKGDIPEGYSVSREKKERFSLILESASTNQTSMYLCASALGVYEQYFGPGTRLTVT.

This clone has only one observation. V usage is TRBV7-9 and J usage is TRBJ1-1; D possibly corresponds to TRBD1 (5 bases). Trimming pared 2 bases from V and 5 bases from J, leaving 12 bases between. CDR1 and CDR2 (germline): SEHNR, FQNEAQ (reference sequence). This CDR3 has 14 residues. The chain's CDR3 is CASSLPERGTEAFF. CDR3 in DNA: TGTGCCAGCAGCTTACCCGAGCGGGGGACTGAAGCTTTCTTT.

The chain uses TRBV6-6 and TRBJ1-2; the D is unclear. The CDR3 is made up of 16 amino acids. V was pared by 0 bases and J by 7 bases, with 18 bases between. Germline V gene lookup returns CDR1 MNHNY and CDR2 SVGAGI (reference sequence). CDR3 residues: CASSYSKPGIMGGYTF. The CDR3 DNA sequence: TGTGCCAGCAGTTACTCGAAGCCGGGTATAATGGGTGGCTACACCTTC.

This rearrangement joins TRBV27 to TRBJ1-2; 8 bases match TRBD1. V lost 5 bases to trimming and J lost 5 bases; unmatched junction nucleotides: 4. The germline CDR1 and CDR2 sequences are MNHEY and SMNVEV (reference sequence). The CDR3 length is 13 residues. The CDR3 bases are TGTGCCAGCAGTGAGGACAGGGTTTATGGCTACACCTTC. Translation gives CASSEDRVYGYTF.

The CDR3 DNA reads as TGCGCCAGCAGCTTGGGACTAGCGGGAGCGGACGGGGAGCTGTTTTTT. It translates to CASSLGLAGADGELFF. The chain combines TRBV5-1 with TRBJ2-2; TRBD2 matches 12 bases. V dropped 0 bases and J dropped 7; count of bases not matched to a gene: 4. This CDR3 region has 16 residues. CDR1 is SGHRS, CDR2 YFSETQ, per germline.

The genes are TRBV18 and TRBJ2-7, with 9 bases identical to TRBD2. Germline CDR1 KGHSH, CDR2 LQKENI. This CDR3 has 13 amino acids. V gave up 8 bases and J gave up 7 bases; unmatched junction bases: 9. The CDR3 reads CASRIASGIEQYF. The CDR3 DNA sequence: TGTGCCAGCCGGATCGCTAGCGGGATTGAGCAGTACTTC. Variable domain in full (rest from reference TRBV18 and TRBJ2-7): NAGVMQNPRHLVRRRGQEARLRCSPMKGHSHVYWYRQLPEEGLKFMVYLQKENIIDESGMPKERFSAEFPKEGPSILRIQQVVRGDSAAYFCASRIASGIEQYFGPGTRLTVT.

The CDR3 is CASSRNRASQPQHF. The CDR3 nucleotides are TGTGCCAGCAGTCGAAACAGGGCGAGTCAGCCCCAGCATTTT. The rearrangement joins TRBV27 to TRBJ1-5; a weak D match, TRBD1 (6 bases). V was pared by 5 bases and J by 6 bases, with 14 bases between. The CDR3 consists of 14 residues. CDR1 MNHEY and CDR2 SMNVEV come from the germline V gene (reference sequence).

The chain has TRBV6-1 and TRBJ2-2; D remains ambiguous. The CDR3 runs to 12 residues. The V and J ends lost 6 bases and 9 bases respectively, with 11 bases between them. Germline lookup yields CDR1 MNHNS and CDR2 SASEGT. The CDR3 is CASRPGSRELFF. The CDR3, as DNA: TGTGCCAGCAGACCGGGTTCTAGGGAGCTGTTTTTT.

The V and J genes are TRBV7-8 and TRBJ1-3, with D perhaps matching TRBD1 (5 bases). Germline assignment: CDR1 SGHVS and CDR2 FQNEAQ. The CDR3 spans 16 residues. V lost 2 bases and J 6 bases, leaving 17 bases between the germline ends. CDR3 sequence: CASSLRLGQGVNTIYF. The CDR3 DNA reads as TGTGCCAGCAGCTTACGGTTGGGTCAGGGTGTAAACACCATATATTTT.

CDR3 nucleotide sequence: TGTGCCAGCAGCTACGAAGCGGGGGCGTTTATGAGCACAGATACGCAGTATTTT. Protein sequence: CASSYEAGAFMSTDTQYF. The chain carries TRBV5-6 and TRBJ2-3, with 8 bases fitting TRBD2. Germline V lookup: CDR1 SGHDT, CDR2 YYEEEE. J lost 0 bases, V lost 3 bases, and 12 bases had no gene match. The CDR3 is 18 amino acids.